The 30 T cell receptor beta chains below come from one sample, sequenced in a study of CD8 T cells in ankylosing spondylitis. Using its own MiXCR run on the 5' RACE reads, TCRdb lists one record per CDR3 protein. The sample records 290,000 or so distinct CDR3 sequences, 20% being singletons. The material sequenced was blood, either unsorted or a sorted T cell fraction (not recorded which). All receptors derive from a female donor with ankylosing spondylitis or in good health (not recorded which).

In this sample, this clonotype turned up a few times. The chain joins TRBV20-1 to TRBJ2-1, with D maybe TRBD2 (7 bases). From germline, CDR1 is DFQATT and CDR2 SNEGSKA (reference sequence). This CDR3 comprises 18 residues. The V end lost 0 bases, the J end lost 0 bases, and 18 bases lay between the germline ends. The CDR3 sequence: CSARDSRPRGGSYNEQFF. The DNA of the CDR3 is TGCAGTGCTAGAGATTCCCGTCCGAGGGGGGGCTCCTACAATGAGCAGTTCTTC.

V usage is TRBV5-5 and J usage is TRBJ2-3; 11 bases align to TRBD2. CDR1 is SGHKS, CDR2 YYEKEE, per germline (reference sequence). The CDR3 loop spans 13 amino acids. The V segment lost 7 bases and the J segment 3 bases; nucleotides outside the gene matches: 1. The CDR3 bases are TGTGCCAGCGGGACTAGCGGAACAGATACGCAGTATTTT. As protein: CASGTSGTDTQYF.

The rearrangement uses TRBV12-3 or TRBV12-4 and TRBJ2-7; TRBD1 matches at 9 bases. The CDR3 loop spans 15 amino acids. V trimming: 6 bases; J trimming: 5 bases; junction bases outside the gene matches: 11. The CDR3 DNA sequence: TGTGCCAGCAGCTCACAGGGGGCGGACGGCCACGAGCAGTACTTC. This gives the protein CASSSQGADGHEQYF.

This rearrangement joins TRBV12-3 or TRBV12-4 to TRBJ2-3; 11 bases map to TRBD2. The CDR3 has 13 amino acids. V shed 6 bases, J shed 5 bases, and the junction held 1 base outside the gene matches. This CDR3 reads CASSGLAGDTQYF. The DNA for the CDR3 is TGTGCCAGCAGCGGACTAGCGGGAGATACGCAGTATTTT.

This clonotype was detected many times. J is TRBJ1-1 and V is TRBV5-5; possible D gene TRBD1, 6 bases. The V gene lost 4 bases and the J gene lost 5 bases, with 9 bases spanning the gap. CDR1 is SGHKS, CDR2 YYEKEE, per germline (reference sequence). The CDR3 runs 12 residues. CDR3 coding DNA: TGTGCCAGCAGCGGAGGGGGGACTGAAGCTTTCTTT. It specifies CASSGGGTEAFF.

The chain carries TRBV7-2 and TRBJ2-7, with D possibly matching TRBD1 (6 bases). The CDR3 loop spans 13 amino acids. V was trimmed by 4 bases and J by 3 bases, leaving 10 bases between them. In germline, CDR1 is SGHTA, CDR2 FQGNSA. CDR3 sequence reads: CASSYRDNYEQYF. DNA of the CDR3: TGTGCCAGCAGCTACCGGGACAACTACGAGCAGTACTTC.

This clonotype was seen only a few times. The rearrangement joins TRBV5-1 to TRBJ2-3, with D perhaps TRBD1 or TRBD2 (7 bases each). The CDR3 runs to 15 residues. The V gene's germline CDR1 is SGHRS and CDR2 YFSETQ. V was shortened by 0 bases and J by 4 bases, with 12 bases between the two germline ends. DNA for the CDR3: TGCGCCAGCAGCTTGGACCCAGGGGGGGCAGATACGCAGTATTTT. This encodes CASSLDPGGADTQYF. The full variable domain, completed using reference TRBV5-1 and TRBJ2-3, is KAGVTQTPRYLIKTRGQQVTLSCSPISGHRSVSWYQQTPGQGLQFLFEYFSETQRNKGNFPGRFSGRQFSNSRSEMNVSTLELGDSALYLCASSLDPGGADTQYFGPGTRLTVL.

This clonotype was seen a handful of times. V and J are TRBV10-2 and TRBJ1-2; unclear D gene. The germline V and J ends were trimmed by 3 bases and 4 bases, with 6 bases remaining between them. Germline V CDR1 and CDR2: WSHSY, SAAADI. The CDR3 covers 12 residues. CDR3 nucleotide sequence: TGCGCCAGCAGTGACCGAAGCTATGGCTACACCTTC. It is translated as CASSDRSYGYTF.

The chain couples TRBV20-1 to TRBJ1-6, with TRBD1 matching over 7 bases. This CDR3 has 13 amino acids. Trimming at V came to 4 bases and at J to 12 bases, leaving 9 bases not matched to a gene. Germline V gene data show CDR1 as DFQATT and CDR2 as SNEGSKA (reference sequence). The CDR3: CSATRQGLGPLHF. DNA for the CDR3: TGCAGTGCTACTAGACAGGGCCTGGGACCCCTCCACTTT.

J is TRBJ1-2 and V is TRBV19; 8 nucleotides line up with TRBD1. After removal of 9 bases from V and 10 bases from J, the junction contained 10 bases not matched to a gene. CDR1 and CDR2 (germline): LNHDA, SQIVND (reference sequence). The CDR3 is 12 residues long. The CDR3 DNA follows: TGTGCCAGCTTACAGGGGGTGAATGTCTACACCTTC. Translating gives CASLQGVNVYTF.

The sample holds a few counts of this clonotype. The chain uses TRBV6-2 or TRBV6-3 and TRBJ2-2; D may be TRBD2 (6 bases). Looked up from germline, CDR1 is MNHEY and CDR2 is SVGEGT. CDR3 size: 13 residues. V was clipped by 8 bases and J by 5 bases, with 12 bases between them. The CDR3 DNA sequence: TGTGCCAGCGGGAGGACGGAGACCGGGGAGCTGTTTTTT. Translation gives CASGRTETGELFF.

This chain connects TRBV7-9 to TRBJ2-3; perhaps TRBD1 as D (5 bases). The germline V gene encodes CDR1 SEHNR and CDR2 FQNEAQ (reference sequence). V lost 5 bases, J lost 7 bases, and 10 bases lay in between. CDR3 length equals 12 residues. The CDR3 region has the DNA TGTGCCAGCAGCCCTACAGGCAATACGCAGTATTTT. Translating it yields CASSPTGNTQYF.

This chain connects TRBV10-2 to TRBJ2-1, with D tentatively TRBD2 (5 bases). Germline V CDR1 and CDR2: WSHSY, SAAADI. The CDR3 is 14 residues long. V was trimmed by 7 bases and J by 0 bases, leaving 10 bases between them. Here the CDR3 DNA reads TGCGCCAGCAACTCCGCGGGCTCCTACAATGAGCAGTTCTTC. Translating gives CASNSAGSYNEQFF.

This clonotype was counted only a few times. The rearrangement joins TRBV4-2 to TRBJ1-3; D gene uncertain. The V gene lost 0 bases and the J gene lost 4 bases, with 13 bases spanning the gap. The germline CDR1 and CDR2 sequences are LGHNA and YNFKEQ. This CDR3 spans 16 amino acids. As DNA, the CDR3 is TGTGCCAGCAGCCAAGAACGTGGGGTAGGAGGAAACACCATATATTTT. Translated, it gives CASSQERGVGGNTIYF.

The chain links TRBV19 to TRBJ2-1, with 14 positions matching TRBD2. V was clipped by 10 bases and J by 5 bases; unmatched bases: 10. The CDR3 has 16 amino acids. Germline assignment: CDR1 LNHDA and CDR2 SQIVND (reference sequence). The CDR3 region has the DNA TGTGCCACCTCGGGACTAGCGGGAGTGATGAACAATGAGCAGTTCTTC. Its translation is CATSGLAGVMNNEQFF.

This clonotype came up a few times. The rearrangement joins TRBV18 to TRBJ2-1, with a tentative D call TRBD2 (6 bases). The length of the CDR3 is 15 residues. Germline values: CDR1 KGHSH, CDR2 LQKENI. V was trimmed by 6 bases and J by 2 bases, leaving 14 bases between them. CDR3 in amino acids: CASSSGGGTYNEQFF. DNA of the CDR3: TGTGCCAGCTCGTCGGGTGGCGGGACCTACAATGAGCAGTTCTTC.

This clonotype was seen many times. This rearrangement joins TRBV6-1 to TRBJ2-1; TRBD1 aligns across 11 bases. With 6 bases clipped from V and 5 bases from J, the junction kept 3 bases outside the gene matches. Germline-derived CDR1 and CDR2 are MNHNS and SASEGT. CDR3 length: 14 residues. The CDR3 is CASRRDRGDNEQFF. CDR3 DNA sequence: TGTGCCAGCAGGCGGGACAGGGGGGACAATGAGCAGTTCTTC.

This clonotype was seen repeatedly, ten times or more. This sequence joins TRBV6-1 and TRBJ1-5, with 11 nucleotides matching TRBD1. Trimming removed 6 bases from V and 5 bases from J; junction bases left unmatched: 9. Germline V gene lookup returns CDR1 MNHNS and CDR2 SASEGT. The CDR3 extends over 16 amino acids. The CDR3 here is CASRPGQGDGDQPQHF. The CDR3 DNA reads TGTGCCAGCAGGCCGGGACAGGGGGATGGCGATCAGCCCCAGCATTTT.

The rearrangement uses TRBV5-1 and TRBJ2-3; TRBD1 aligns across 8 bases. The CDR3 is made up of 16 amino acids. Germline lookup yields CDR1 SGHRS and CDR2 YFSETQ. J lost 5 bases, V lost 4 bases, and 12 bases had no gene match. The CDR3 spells CASSLTGDFLVDTQYF. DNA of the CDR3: TGCGCCAGCAGCCTGACAGGGGACTTTTTGGTAGATACGCAGTATTTT. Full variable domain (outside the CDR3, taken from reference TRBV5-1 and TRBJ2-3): KAGVTQTPRYLIKTRGQQVTLSCSPISGHRSVSWYQQTPGQGLQFLFEYFSETQRNKGNFPGRFSGRQFSNSRSEMNVSTLELGDSALYLCASSLTGDFLVDTQYFGPGTRLTVL.

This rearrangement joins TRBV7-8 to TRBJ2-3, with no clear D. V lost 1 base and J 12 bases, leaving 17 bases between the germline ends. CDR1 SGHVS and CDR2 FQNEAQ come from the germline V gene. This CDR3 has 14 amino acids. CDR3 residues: CASSLDRDGLVQYF. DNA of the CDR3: TGTGCCAGCAGCTTAGATCGTGACGGGTTGGTCCAGTATTTT.

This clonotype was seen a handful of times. The CDR3 region is CASSPQLGQGASYNEQFF. The DNA of the CDR3 is TGCGCCAGCAGCCCACAGCTGGGACAGGGGGCATCCTACAATGAGCAGTTCTTC. The chain combines TRBV4-3 with TRBJ2-1; 12 bases match TRBD1. The V gene's germline CDR1 is LGHNA and CDR2 YSLEER. J lost 1 base, V lost 4 bases, and 8 bases had no gene match. This CDR3 comprises 18 residues.

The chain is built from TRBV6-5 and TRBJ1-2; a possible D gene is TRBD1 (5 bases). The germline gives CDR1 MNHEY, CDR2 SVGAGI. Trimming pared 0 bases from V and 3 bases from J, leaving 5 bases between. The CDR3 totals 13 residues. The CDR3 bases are TGTGCCAGCAGTTACTCGACAGACTATGGCTACACCTTC. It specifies CASSYSTDYGYTF.

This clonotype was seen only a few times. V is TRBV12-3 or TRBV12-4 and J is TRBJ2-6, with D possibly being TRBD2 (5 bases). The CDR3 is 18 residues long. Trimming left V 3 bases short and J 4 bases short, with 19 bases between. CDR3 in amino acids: CASSFSGFDVRGANVLTF. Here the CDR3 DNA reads TGTGCCAGCAGTTTCTCGGGGTTTGATGTAAGGGGGGCCAACGTCCTGACTTTC.

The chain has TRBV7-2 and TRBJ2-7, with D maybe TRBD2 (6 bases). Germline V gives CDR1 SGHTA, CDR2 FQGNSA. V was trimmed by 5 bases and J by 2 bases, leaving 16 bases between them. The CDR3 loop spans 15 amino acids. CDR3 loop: CASSREPSAPYEQYF. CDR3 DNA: TGTGCCAGCAGCCGAGAGCCTAGCGCCCCCTACGAGCAGTACTTC.

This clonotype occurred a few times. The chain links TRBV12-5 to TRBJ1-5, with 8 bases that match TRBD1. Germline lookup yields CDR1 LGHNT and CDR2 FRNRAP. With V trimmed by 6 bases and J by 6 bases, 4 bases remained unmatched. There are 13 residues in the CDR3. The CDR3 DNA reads TGTGCTAGTGGGGACAGGGCGTTTCAGCCCCAGCATTTT. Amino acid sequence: CASGDRAFQPQHF. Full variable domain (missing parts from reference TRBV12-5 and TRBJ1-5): DARVTQTPRHKVTEMGQEVTMRCQPILGHNTVFWYRQTMMQGLELLAYFRNRAPLDDSGMPKDRFSAEMPDATLATLKIQPSEPRDSAVYFCASGDRAFQPQHFGDGTRLSIL.

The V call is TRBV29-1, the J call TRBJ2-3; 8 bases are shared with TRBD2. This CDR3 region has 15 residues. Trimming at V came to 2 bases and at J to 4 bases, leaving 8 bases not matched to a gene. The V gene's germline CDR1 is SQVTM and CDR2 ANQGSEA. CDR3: CSVEQAGEKPDTQYF. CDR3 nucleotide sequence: TGCAGCGTTGAACAAGCGGGAGAGAAGCCAGATACGCAGTATTTT.

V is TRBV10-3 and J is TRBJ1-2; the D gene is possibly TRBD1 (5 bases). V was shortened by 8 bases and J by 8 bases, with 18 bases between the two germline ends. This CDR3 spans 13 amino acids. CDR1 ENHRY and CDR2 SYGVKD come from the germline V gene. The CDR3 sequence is CAISTDLGGGYTF. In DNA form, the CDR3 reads TGTGCCATCTCCACTGACCTCGGGGGAGGCTACACCTTC.

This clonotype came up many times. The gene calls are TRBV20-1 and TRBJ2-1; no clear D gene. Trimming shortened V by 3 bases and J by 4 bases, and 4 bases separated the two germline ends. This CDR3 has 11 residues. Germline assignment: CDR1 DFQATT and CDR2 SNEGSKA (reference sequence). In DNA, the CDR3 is TGCAGTGCTAGGCATTACAATGAGCAGTTCTTC. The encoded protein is CSARHYNEQFF.

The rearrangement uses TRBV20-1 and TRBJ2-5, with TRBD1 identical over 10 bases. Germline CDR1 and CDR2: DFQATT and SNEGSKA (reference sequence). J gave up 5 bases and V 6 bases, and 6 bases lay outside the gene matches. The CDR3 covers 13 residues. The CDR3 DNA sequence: TGCAGTGCAACGCGGACAGGGGGGGAGACCCAGTACTTC. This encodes CSATRTGGETQYF.

This CDR3 reads CASSPPGQEISSTDTQYF. CDR3 in DNA: TGTGCCAGCAGCCCTCCGGGACAGGAAATCTCTAGCACAGATACGCAGTATTTT. The chain uses TRBV11-3 and TRBJ2-3; 8 nucleotides line up with TRBD1. J was trimmed by 0 bases and V by 5 bases; bases with no gene match: 13. Per the germline V gene, CDR1 is SGHNT and CDR2 is YENEEA. The CDR3 length is 18 residues. Looking up the rest from reference TRBV11-3 and TRBJ2-3 gives the full variable domain: EAGVVQSPRYKIIEKKQPVAFWCNPISGHNTLYWYLQNLGQGPELLIRYENEEAVDDSQLPKDRFSAERLKGVDSTLKIQPAELGDSAVYLCASSPPGQEISSTDTQYFGPGTRLTVL.